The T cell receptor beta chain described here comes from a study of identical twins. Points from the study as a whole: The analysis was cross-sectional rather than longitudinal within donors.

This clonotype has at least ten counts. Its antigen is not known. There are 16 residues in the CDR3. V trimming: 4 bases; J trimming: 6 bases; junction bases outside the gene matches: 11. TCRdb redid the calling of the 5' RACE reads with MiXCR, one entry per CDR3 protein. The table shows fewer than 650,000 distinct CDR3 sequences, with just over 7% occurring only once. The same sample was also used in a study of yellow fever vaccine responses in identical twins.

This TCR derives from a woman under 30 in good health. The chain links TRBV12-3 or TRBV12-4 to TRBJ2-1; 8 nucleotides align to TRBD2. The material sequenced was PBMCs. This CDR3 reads CASSSRTSSPLNEQFF. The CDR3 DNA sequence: TGTGCCAGCAGTTCGAGGACTAGCTCCCCCCTCAATGAGCAGTTCTTC.